The rows below give T cell receptor beta chains drawn from one sample of a study of blood T cell repertoires in COVID-19. Using immunoSEQ multiplex PCR, the repertoire was profiled, and TCRdb retains in-frame clones only, with some absent. The table has fewer than 200,000 clones, 83% seen once. Sequenced input: PBMCs or T cells enriched from blood (not recorded which). These receptor sequences come from a woman in her forties or fifties who had recovered from COVID-19. CDR3s leave out the opening cysteine and the closing phenylalanine or tryptophan. The listing skips clone size in some rows; elsewhere it reads once, few, many or a size class.

>few|TRBJ1-1|TRBV27
ASRIGGWNTEAF
>.|TRBJ2-1|TRBV4-3
ASSQGTSTYNEQF
>once|TRBJ2-6|TRBV7-2
ASFNGVGANVLT
>.|TRBJ2-3|TRBV30
AWGTSGRTDTQY
>few|TRBJ2-1|TRBV11-2
ASSLDRDEQF
>.|TRBJ1-3|TRBV4-1
ASSQGRAGGHGNTIY
>.|TRBJ1-1|TRBV10-3
AIATGSMNTEAF
>.|TRBJ2-1|TRBV28
ASDNRGGYNEQF
>.|TRBJ2-5|TRBV29-1
SVGGGTRGETQY
>.|TRBJ1-3|TRBV5-6
ASSFRGRDTIY
>once|TRBJ2-2|TRBV7-9
ASRPTAAGNTGELF
>.|TRBJ1-2|TRBV5-6
ASRVGQGASYGYT
>.|TRBJ2-1|TRBV27
ASRGGTFEQF
>.|TRBJ1-3|TRBV13
ASSPRGTGNTIY
>.|TRBJ1-2|TRBV12-3/TRBV12-4
ASSLRTHYGYT
>.|TRBJ1-1|TRBV11-2
ASSRGTGRVF
>.|TRBJ1-1|TRBV7-3
ASSRGLRDTEAF
>.|TRBJ1-5|TRBV5-6
ASSRKDRGSNQPQH
>once|TRBJ2-1|TRBV27
ASSPETGRSYNEQF
>.|TRBJ1-4|TRBV2
ASSERQSFATNEKLF
>.|TRBJ1-2|TRBV6-1
ASSEATYGGGYT
>.|TRBJ2-5|TRBV7-2
ASSLGAGGGETQY
>once|TRBJ2-2|TRBV7-3
ASSPRTGGDTGELF
>.|TRBJ1-1|TRBV3-1/TRBV3-2
ASSREARNTEAF
>once|TRBJ1-5|TRBV27
ASGRQNQPQH
>.|TRBJ1-4|TRBV29-1
SVGTGWNEKLF
>.|TRBJ2-2|TRBV7-9
ASSSLRQGSNTGELF
>.|TRBJ2-1|TRBV19
ASSIFFTGGDEQF
>few|TRBJ1-1|TRBV6-2/TRBV6-3
ASSSLRGTHTEAF
>.|TRBJ1-1|TRBV3-1/TRBV3-2
ASSQNPQGFSAF
>few|TRBJ2-2|TRBV15
ATTGQGFGELF
>.|TRBJ2-3|TRBV7-2
ASSLPPGGTDTQY
>.|TRBJ1-2|TRBV5-4
ASSGGVTVYGYT
>.|TRBJ2-1|TRBV2
ASSEVTGGWQF
>.|TRBJ2-5|TRBV3-1/TRBV3-2
ASSQGGRGWGQETQY